One sample yielded the 27 T cell receptor beta chains listed below, sequenced in a study of cytomegalovirus exposure and HLA in healthy donors. With 60 Vbeta and 13 Jbeta primers, the PCR was carried out. Libraries were prepared by immunoSEQ multiplex PCR; TCRdb keeps only in-frame clonotypes and omits some of them. The data hold about 130,000 clones, with about 80% observed a single time. What was sequenced was PBMCs. The receptors come from a woman aged 40 to 50 in good health and CMV-seronegative.

The V call is TRBV25-1, the J call TRBJ1-2; TRBD1 might be the D (6 bases). Germline assignment: CDR1 MGHDK and CDR2 SYGVNS. The CDR3 contains 16 residues. V dropped 3 bases and J dropped 2 bases, with 16 bases sitting between them. The CDR3 loop is CASSDLRGGQNYGYTF. CDR3 DNA: TGTGCCAGCAGTGACTTAAGAGGTGGACAGAACTATGGCTACACCTTC.

V usage is TRBV5-1 and J usage is TRBJ2-7; TRBD2 aligns across 8 bases. CDR1 and CDR2 from the germline V gene are SGHRS and YFSETQ. The V and J ends lost 4 bases and 3 bases, in that order; junction bases with no gene match: 6. The CDR3 consists of 14 residues. In DNA form, the CDR3 reads TGCGCCAGCAGCGGGGGGGCGGGGGGCTACGAGCAGTACTTC. This codes for CASSGGAGGYEQYF.

The chain carries TRBV6-5 and TRBJ2-3; TRBD2 is a possible D gene (6 bases). The CDR3 has 15 amino acids. Germline CDR1 reads MNHEY; CDR2 reads SVGAGI. Deletions cut 8 bases from V and 4 bases from J, with 19 bases between. Here the CDR3 DNA reads TGTGCCAGCTCGTGGGGACCGCGGGGCGCAGATACGCAGTATTTT. Translating gives CASSWGPRGADTQYF.

In this sample, this clone turned up once. The chain uses TRBV7-9 and TRBJ2-1; D is unclear. CDR3 length equals 12 residues. V lost 5 bases, J lost 4 bases, and 6 bases lay in between. Germline values: CDR1 SEHNR, CDR2 FQNEAQ (reference sequence). CDR3 sequence reads: CASSPRYNEQFF. CDR3 in DNA: TGTGCCAGCAGCCCCCGTTACAATGAGCAGTTCTTC. Full variable domain (rest looked up from reference TRBV7-9 and TRBJ2-1): DTGVSQNPRHKITKRGQNVTFRCDPISEHNRLYWYRQTLGQGPEFLTYFQNEAQLEKSRLLSDRFSAERPKGSFSTLEIQRTEQGDSAMYLCASSPRYNEQFFGPGTRLTVL.

V is TRBV29-1 and J is TRBJ2-1; 8 bases are a match to TRBD2. The CDR3 is made up of 13 amino acids. In germline, CDR1 is SQVTM, CDR2 ANQGSEA. Trimming at V came to 7 bases and at J to 3 bases, leaving 5 bases not matched to a gene. The CDR3 DNA sequence: TGCAGCGCCGGGGGGGGGAACTACAATGAGCAGTTCTTC. It encodes CSAGGGNYNEQFF.

This clone was seen a handful of times. The gene calls are TRBV5-4 and TRBJ2-1; TRBD2 might be the D (5 bases). The CDR3 is 12 residues long. Trimming pared 3 bases from V and 7 bases from J, leaving 8 bases between. CDR1 SGHNT and CDR2 YYREEE come from the germline V gene (reference sequence). The CDR3 loop is CASSWTVNEQFF. The CDR3 nucleotides read TGTGCCAGCAGCTGGACTGTGAATGAGCAGTTCTTC.

The chain has TRBV19 and TRBJ1-1; D call uncertain. Germline CDR1 LNHDA, CDR2 SQIVND (reference sequence). The V end was cut by 1 base, the J end by 3 bases, with 6 bases between. The length of the CDR3 is 13 residues. This CDR3 reads CASSIGSHTEAFF. DNA of the CDR3: TGTGCCAGTAGTATAGGCAGTCACACTGAAGCTTTCTTT.

The chain carries TRBV7-8 and TRBJ2-1, with TRBD1 identical over 7 bases. The germline gives CDR1 SGHVS, CDR2 FQNEAQ. This CDR3 has 16 residues. Trimming removed 6 bases from V and 0 bases from J; junction bases left unmatched: 8. The CDR3 spells CASSHDRAYSYNEQFF. DNA of the CDR3: TGTGCCAGCAGTCATGACAGGGCCTACTCCTACAATGAGCAGTTCTTC.

The rearrangement joins TRBV27 to TRBJ1-5, with 8 bases identical to TRBD1. This CDR3 has 15 residues. CDR1 and CDR2 from the germline V gene are MNHEY and SMNVEV (reference sequence). The ends lost 4 bases at V and 4 bases at J; junction bases unmatched: 6. The CDR3 DNA reads TGTGCCAGCAGTTCAGGACAGGGATGGAATCAGCCCCAGCATTTT. Protein product: CASSSGQGWNQPQHF.

The V gene is TRBV4-2, the J gene TRBJ2-3; 14 bases are shared with TRBD2. The CDR3 is made up of 18 amino acids. Losses at the gene ends were 4 bases for V and 1 base for J; bases not matched to a gene: 7. Germline V CDR1 and CDR2: LGHNA, YNFKEQ. The CDR3 DNA reads TGTGCCAGCAGCCGCTCCGGGACTAGCGGGAGCCGCACAGATACGCAGTATTTT. This sequence encodes CASSRSGTSGSRTDTQYF.

There are many counts of this clone. J is TRBJ1-6 and V is TRBV4-1; D is unclear. Germline V gene lookup returns CDR1 MGHRA and CDR2 YSYEKL. The CDR3 is 13 amino acids. Trimming stripped 2 bases from V and 13 bases from J, with 12 bases between. CDR3 bases: TGCGCCAGCAGCCAACGTACAAGTTGGCCCCTCCACTTT. This gives the protein CASSQRTSWPLHF.

A few counts support this clone. The chain links TRBV27 to TRBJ2-2, with TRBD1 identical over 9 bases. This CDR3 comprises 17 residues. The V gene's germline CDR1 is MNHEY and CDR2 SMNVEV (reference sequence). Losses at the gene ends were 3 bases for V and 6 bases for J; bases not matched to a gene: 11. DNA of the CDR3: TGTGCCAGCAGTTTTCTACAGGGGGCCGGGGCCTCCGGGGAGCTGTTTTTT. The encoded protein is CASSFLQGAGASGELFF.

The chain joins TRBV9 to TRBJ1-5, with D possibly being TRBD1 (5 bases). Trimming stripped 3 bases from V and 5 bases from J, with 15 bases between. Germline V gives CDR1 SGDLS, CDR2 YYNGEE. The CDR3 is 15 amino acids. The CDR3 nucleotides read TGTGCCAGCAGCGATTCGGGGGTTTTAGATCAGCCCCAGCATTTT. This gives the protein CASSDSGVLDQPQHF.

The CDR3 sequence: CASSPERETQYF. CDR3 nucleotide sequence: TGTGCCAGCAGCCCGGAGCGCGAGACCCAGTACTTC. This sequence joins TRBV5-4 and TRBJ2-5; no clear D gene. The CDR3 spans 12 residues. CDR1 is SGHNT, CDR2 YYREEE, per germline (reference sequence). V lost 4 bases to trimming and J lost 5 bases, with 9 bases between them.

The V and J genes are TRBV2 and TRBJ1-1; tentatively, D is TRBD1 (5 bases). This CDR3 is 15 amino acids long. V dropped 6 bases and J dropped 1 base, with 15 bases sitting between them. Per germline, CDR1 SNHLY and CDR2 FYNNEI. CDR3 coding DNA: TGTGCCAGCAGGTCCGACTCCGGGGGGAACACTGAAGCTTTCTTT. Amino acid sequence: CASRSDSGGNTEAFF.

This clone is a singleton in its sample. The CDR3 sequence is CASSLRGSYNEQFF. CDR3 sequence (DNA): TGTGCCAGCAGTTTACGGGGGTCCTACAATGAGCAGTTCTTC. The chain is built from TRBV27 and TRBJ2-1; D possibly corresponds to TRBD2 (6 bases). In germline, CDR1 is MNHEY, CDR2 SMNVEV (reference sequence). Trimming pared 2 bases from V and 1 base from J, leaving 6 bases between. The CDR3 has 14 amino acids.

As regards this clone: The sample holds other DNA sequences that translate to the same CDR3. The chain has TRBV19 and TRBJ2-1; D may be TRBD2 (6 bases). The V gene's germline CDR1 is LNHDA and CDR2 SQIVND (reference sequence). Deletions cut 3 bases from V and 0 bases from J, with 9 bases between. This CDR3 region has 15 residues. DNA of the CDR3: TGTGCCAGTAGTATTAGCGGATACTCCTACAATGAGCAGTTCTTC. It codes for CASSISGYSYNEQFF.

This sequence joins TRBV25-1 and TRBJ1-4; 7 bases fit TRBD1. Germline CDR1 reads MGHDK; CDR2 reads SYGVNS. V gave up 11 bases and J gave up 0 bases; unmatched junction bases: 9. This CDR3 spans 15 amino acids. The CDR3 DNA sequence: TGTGCCTCCTCCGACAGGGACGCAACTAATGAAAAACTGTTTTTT. This sequence encodes CASSDRDATNEKLFF.

This chain connects TRBV5-5 to TRBJ1-1, with 8 bases aligning to TRBD1. This CDR3 region has 13 residues. Per the germline V gene, CDR1 is SGHKS and CDR2 is YYEKEE (reference sequence). V was pared by 4 bases and J by 4 bases, with 3 bases of the junction left unmatched. The CDR3 loop reads CASSTQGGTEAFF. CDR3 DNA sequence: TGTGCCAGCAGCACACAGGGGGGCACTGAAGCTTTCTTT.

This clone has more than one count but fewer than ten. The chain employs TRBV5-1 and TRBJ1-4, with 11 bases lining up with TRBD1. The CDR3 is 14 residues long. Germline CDR1 and CDR2: SGHRS and YFSETQ. The junction had 4 bases not matched to a gene; V was cut back by 4 bases and J by 8 bases. The CDR3 DNA is TGCGCCAGCAGCAAGGGACAGGGGGTCGAAAAACTGTTTTTT. Its protein product is CASSKGQGVEKLFF.

In its sample, this clone was seen a few times. The genes are TRBV6-5 and TRBJ1-2; 9 nucleotides agree with TRBD1. CDR3 size: 16 residues. The germline gives CDR1 MNHEY, CDR2 SVGAGI. V shed 0 bases, J shed 6 bases, and the junction held 8 bases outside the gene matches. The CDR3 nucleotides are TGTGCCAGCAGTTACTCTGTACAGGGGGCAGCTGATGGCTACACCTTC. Its translation: CASSYSVQGAADGYTF.

This clone was found a few times. V gene TRBV6-1 combines with J gene TRBJ1-3; TRBD1 might be the D (5 bases). V gave up 1 base and J gave up 4 bases, with 8 bases separating them. Germline values: CDR1 MNHNS, CDR2 SASEGT. CDR3 length: 14 amino acids. For the CDR3, the DNA is TGTGCCAGCAGTGAAGGTACAGGCGGAAACACCATATATTTT. Its protein product is CASSEGTGGNTIYF.

V gene TRBV5-1 combines with J gene TRBJ2-7; 10 positions match TRBD1. Germline V gene sequence: CDR1 SGHRS, CDR2 YFSETQ. This CDR3 has 16 amino acids. The trim removed 1 base at V and 6 bases at J, leaving 10 bases unmatched. The CDR3 region has the DNA TGCGCCAGCAGCTTGTCCCACGGGACAGGGGACATCGAGCAGTACTTC. Amino acids: CASSLSHGTGDIEQYF.

The chain uses TRBV15 and TRBJ1-2; no firm D call. V dropped 8 bases and J dropped 6 bases, with 13 bases sitting between them. The germline V gene encodes CDR1 LNHNV and CDR2 YYDKDF (reference sequence). The CDR3 is made up of 12 amino acids. The CDR3 loop reads CATSLVGDGYTF. The CDR3 DNA reads TGTGCCACCTCCCTGGTTGGAGATGGCTACACCTTC. The full variable domain, rest sourced from reference TRBV15 and TRBJ1-2, is DAMVIQNPRYQVTQFGKPVTLSCSQTLNHNVMYWYQQKSSQAPKLLFHYYDKDFNNEADTPDNFQSRRPNTSFCFLDIRSPGLGDTAMYLCATSLVGDGYTFGSGTRLTVV.

V gene TRBV7-9 combines with J gene TRBJ1-1, with D tentatively TRBD1 (5 bases). V was clipped by 2 bases and J by 7 bases, with 17 bases between them. The CDR3 runs 15 residues. Germline loops: CDR1 SEHNR, CDR2 FQNEAQ (reference sequence). As DNA, the CDR3 is TGTGCCAGCAGCTTAAGTACGGGGGAATGGAATGAAGCTTTCTTT. Amino acid sequence: CASSLSTGEWNEAFF.

The gene calls are TRBV9 and TRBJ2-7, with 7 positions matching TRBD1. The junction had 12 bases not matched to a gene; V was cut back by 4 bases and J by 5 bases. CDR3 length: 15 residues. The germline V gene encodes CDR1 SGDLS and CDR2 YYNGEE. This CDR3 is CASSPRGQELNEQYF. DNA of the CDR3: TGTGCCAGCAGCCCCCGCGGACAGGAGCTGAACGAGCAGTACTTC.

The chain recombines TRBV5-6 with TRBJ1-6; the D gene is possibly TRBD1 (6 bases). The CDR3 sequence is 15 residues long. V lost 0 bases and J 8 bases, leaving 12 bases between the germline ends. CDR1 is SGHDT, CDR2 YYEEEE, per germline. The CDR3 region is CASSLGGTFDSPLHF. CDR3 sequence (DNA): TGTGCCAGCAGCTTGGGGGGGACATTCGATTCACCCCTCCACTTT.